This T cell receptor beta chain was captured in a study of PD-1 blockade in classical Hodgkin lymphoma. Study-wide results and limits: TCR diversity rose significantly by C4D1 in CD4+ but not CD8+ cells. Baseline diversity was lower in partial responders and progressors than complete responders.

This clone was found a few times. Its antigen is not identified. V lost 2 bases and J lost 0, with 9 bases in between. The CDR3 totals 15 residues. Germline lookup yields CDR1 SGHDT and CDR2 YYEEEE. Autologous stem cell transplantation was followed by relapse in every patient, and brentuximab vedotin exposure varied. Patients showed best responses of complete response, partial response or progressive disease. Libraries were prepared by immunoSEQ multiplex PCR; TCRdb keeps only in-frame clonotypes and omits some of them. The sample carries over 35,000 clones, around 78% recorded once. V and J are TRBV5-6 and TRBJ2-1; D not resolved. The clonotype comes from a human donor with classical Hodgkin lymphoma. Specimen: peripheral blood mononuclear cells (PBMCs), collected at baseline. The CDR3 region is CASSLGFSSYNEQFF. Written as DNA, the CDR3 is TGTGCCAGCAGCTTAGGTTTTAGCTCCTACAATGAGCAGTTCTTC.